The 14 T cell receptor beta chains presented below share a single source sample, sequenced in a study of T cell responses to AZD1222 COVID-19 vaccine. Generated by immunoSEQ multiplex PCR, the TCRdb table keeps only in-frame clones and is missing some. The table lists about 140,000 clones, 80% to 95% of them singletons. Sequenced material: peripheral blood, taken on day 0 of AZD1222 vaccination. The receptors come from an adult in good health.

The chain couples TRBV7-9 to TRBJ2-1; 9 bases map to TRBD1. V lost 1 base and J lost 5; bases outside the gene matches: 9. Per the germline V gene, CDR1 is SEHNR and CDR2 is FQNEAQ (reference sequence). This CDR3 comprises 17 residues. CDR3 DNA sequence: TGTGCCAGCAGCTTAGTTGTAACAGGGGGCATCCACAATGAGCAGTTCTTC. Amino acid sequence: CASSLVVTGGIHNEQFF. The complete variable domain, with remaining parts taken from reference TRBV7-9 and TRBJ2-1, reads DTGVSQNPRHKITKRGQNVTFRCDPISEHNRLYWYRQTLGQGPEFLTYFQNEAQLEKSRLLSDRFSAERPKGSFSTLEIQRTEQGDSAMYLCASSLVVTGGIHNEQFFGPGTRLTVL.

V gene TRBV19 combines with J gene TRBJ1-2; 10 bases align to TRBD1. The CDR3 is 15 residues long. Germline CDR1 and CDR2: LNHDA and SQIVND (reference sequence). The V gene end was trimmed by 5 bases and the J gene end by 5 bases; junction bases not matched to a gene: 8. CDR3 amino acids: CASSSGTGAGYGYTF. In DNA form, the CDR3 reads TGTGCCAGTAGTTCAGGGACAGGGGCAGGGTATGGCTACACCTTC.

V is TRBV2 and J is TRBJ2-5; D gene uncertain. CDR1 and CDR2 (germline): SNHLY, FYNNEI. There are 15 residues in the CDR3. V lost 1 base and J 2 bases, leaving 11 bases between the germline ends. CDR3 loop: CASSEEYSQQETQYF. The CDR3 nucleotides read TGTGCCAGCAGTGAAGAATACAGCCAACAAGAGACCCAGTACTTC.

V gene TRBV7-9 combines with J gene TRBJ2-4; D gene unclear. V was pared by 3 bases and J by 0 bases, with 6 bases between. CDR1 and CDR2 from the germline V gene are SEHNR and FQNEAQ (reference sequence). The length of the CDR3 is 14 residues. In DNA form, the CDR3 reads TGTGCCAGCAGCTTCGGCGGAGCCAAAAACATTCAGTACTTC. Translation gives CASSFGGAKNIQYF.

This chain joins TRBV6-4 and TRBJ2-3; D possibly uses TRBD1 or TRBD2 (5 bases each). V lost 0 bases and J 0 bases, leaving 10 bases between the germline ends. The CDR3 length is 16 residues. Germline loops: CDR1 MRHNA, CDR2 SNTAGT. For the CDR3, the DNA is TGTGCCAGCAGTGACTCCGGGACCACTAGCACAGATACGCAGTATTTT. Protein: CASSDSGTTSTDTQYF.

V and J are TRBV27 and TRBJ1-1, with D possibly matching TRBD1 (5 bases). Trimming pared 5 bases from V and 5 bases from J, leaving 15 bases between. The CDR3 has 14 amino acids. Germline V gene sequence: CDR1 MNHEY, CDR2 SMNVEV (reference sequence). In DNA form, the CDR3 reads TGTGCCAGCAGTCCGGACATACGGAGGACTGAAGCTTTCTTT. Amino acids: CASSPDIRRTEAFF.

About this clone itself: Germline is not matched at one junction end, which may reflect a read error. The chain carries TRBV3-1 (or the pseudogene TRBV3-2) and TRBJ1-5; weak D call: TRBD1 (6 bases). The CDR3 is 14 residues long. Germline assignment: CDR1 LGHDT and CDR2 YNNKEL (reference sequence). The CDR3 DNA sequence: TGTGCCAGCAGACAAGCAGGGGACGGACAGCCCCAGCATTTT. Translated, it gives CASRQAGDGQPQHF.

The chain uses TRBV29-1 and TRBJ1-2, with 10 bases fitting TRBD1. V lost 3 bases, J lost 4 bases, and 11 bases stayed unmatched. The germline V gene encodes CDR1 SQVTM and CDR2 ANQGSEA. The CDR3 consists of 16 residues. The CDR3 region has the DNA TGCAGCGTTGACGGGACAGGGGCCTTTCCGGGCTATGGCTACACCTTC. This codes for CSVDGTGAFPGYGYTF.

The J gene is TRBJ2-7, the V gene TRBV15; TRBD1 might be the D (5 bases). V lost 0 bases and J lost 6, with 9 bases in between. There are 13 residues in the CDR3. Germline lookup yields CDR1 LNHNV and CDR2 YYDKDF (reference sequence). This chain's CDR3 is CATSRDRASEQYF. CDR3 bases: TGTGCCACCAGCAGAGACAGGGCCAGCGAGCAGTACTTC. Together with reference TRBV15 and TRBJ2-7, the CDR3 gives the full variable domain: DAMVIQNPRYQVTQFGKPVTLSCSQTLNHNVMYWYQQKSSQAPKLLFHYYDKDFNNEADTPDNFQSRRPNTSFCFLDIRSPGLGDTAMYLCATSRDRASEQYFGPGTRLTVT.

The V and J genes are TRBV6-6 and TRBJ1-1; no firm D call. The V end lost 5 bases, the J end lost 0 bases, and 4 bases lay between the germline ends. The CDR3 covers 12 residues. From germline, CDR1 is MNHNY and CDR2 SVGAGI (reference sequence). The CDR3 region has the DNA TGTGCCAGCAGTCGACTGAACACTGAAGCTTTCTTT. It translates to CASSRLNTEAFF.

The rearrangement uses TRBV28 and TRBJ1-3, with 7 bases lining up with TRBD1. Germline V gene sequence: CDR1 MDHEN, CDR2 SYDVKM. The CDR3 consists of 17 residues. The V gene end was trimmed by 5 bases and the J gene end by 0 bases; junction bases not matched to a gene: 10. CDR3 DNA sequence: TGTGCCAGCAGTCCGCCGGGACAGCTGTTCTCTGGAAACACCATATATTTT. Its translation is CASSPPGQLFSGNTIYF.

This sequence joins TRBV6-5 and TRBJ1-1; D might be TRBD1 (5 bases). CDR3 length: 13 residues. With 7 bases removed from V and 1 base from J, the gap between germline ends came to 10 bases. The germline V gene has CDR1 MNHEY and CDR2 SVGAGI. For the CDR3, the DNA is TGTGCCAGCACCACGAGGGGGAACACTGAAGCTTTCTTT. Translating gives CASTTRGNTEAFF.

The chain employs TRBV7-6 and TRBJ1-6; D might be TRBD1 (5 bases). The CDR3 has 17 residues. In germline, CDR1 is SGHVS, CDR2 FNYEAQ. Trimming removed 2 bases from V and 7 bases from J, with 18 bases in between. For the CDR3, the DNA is TGTGCCAGCAGCTTAACGTCGGCAGGGAATGGGAATTCACCCCTCCACTTT. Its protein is CASSLTSAGNGNSPLHF.

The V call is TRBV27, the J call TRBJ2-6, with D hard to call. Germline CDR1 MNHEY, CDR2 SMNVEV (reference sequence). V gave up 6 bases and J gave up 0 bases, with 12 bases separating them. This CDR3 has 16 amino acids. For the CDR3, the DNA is TGTGCCAGCAGACGAAGCCCCAACTCTGGGGCCAACGTCCTGACTTTC. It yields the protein CASRRSPNSGANVLTF.